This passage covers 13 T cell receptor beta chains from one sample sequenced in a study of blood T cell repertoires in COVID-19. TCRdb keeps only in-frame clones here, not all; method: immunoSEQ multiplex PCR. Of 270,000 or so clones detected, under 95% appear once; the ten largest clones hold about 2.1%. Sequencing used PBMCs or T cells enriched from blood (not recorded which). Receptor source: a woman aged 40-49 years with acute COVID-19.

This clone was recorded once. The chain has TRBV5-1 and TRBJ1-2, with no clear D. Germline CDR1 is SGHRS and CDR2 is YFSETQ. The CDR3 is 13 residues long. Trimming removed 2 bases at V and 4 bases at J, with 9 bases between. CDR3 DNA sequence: TGCGCCAGCAGCTTAGAGATCTCCTATGGCTACACCTTC. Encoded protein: CASSLEISYGYTF.

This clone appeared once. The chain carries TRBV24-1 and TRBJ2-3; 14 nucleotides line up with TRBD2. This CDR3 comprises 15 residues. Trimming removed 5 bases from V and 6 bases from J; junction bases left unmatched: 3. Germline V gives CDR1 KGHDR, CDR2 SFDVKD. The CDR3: CATSVRLAGGDTQYF. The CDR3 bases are TGTGCCACCAGTGTCCGACTAGCGGGGGGGGATACGCAGTATTTT.

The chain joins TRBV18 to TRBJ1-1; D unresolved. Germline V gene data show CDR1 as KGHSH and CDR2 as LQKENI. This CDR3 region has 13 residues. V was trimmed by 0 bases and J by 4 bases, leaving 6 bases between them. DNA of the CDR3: TGTGCCAGCTCACCACCGGGCAGCACTGAAGCTTTCTTT. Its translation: CASSPPGSTEAFF.

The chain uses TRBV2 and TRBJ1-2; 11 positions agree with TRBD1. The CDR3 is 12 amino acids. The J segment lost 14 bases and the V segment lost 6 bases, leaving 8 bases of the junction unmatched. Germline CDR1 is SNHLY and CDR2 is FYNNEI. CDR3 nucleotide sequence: TGTGCCAGCAGACCCGGGACAGGGGGATTGACCTTC. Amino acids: CASRPGTGGLTF.

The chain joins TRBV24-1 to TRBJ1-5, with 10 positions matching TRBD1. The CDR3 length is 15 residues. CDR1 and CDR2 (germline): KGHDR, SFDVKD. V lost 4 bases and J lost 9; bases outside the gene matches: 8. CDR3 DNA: TGTGCCACCAGTGAGAGTGGGACAGGGGACCGGCCCCAGCATTTT. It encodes CATSESGTGDRPQHF.

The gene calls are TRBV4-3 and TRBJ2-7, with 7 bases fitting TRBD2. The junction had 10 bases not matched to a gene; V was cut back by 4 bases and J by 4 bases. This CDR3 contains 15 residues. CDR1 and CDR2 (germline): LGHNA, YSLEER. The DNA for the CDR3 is TGCGCCAGCAGCCTACTTAGCGGGCCGTTTTACGAGCAGTACTTC. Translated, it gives CASSLLSGPFYEQYF.

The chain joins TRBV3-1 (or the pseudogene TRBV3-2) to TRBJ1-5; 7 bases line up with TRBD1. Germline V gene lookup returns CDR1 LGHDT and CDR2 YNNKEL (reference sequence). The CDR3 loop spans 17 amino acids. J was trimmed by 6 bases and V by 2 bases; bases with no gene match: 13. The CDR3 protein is CASSQLAERGPPQPQHF. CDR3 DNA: TGTGCCAGCAGCCAATTAGCCGAAAGGGGGCCCCCTCAGCCCCAGCATTTT.

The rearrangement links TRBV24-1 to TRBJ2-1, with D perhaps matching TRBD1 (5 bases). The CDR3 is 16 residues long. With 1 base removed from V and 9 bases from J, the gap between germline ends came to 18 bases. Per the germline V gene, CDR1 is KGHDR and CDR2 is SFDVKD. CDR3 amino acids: CATSDFDGADPGEQFF. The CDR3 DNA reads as TGTGCCACCAGTGATTTCGATGGGGCTGACCCTGGTGAGCAGTTCTTC.

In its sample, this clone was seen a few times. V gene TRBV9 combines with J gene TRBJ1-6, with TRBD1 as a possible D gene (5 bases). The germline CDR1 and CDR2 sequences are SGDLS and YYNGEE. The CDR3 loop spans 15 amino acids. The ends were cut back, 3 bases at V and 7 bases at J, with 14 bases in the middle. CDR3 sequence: CASSEKGLTNSPLHF. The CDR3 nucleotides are TGTGCCAGCAGCGAAAAGGGACTTACGAATTCACCCCTCCACTTT. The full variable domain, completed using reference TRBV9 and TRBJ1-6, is DSGVTQTPKHLITATGQRVTLRCSPRSGDLSVYWYQQSLDQGLQFLIQYYNGEERAKGNILERFSAQQFPDLHSELNLSSLELGDSALYFCASSEKGLTNSPLHFGNGTRLTVT.

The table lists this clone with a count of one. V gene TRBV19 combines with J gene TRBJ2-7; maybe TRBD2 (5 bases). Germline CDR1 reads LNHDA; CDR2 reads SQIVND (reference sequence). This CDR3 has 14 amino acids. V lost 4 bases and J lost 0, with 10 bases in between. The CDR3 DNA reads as TGTGCCAGTAGTAGGGCGGGTCTCTCCTACGAGCAGTACTTC. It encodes CASSRAGLSYEQYF.

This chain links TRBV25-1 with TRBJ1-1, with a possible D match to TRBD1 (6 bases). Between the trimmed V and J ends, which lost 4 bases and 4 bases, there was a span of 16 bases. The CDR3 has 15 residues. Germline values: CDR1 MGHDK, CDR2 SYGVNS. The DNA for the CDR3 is TGTGCCAGCAGTGTCTCGGGGGGGGCTGTCACTGAAGCTTTCTTT. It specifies CASSVSGGAVTEAFF.

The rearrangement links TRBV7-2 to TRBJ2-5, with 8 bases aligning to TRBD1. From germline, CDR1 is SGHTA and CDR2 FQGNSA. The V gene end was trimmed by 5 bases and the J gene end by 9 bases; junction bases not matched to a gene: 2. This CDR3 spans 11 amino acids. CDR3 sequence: CASSRGQAQYF. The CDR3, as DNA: TGTGCCAGCAGCCGGGGACAGGCCCAGTACTTC.

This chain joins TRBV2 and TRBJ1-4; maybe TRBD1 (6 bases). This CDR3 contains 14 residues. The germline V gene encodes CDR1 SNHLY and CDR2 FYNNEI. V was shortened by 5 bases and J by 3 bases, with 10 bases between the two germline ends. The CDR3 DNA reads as TGTGCCAGCAGTTCCCCAGGGGCTAATGAAAAACTGTTTTTT. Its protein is CASSSPGANEKLFF.